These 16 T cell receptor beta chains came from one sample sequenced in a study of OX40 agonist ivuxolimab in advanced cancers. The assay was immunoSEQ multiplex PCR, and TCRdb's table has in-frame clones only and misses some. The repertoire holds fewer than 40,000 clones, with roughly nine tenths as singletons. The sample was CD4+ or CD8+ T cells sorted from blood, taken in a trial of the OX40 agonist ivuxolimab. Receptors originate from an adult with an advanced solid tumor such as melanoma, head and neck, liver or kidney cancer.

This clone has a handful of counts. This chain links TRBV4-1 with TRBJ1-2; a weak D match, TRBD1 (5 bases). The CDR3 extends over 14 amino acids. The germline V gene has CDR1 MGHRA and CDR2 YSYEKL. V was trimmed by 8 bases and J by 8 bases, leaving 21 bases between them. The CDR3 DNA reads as TGCGCCAGCTCCCGTGCAGGGAGCAAATGGGGCTACACCTTC. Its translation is CASSRAGSKWGYTF.

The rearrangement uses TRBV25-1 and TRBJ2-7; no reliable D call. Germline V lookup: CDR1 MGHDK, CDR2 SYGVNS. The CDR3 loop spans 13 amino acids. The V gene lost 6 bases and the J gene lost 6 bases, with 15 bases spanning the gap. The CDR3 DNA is TGTGCCAGCAGAGAACACCCTTTTGGCGAGCAGTACTTC. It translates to CASREHPFGEQYF.

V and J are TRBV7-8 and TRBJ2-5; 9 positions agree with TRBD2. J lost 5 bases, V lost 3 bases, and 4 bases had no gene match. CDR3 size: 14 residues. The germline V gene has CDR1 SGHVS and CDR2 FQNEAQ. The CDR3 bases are TGTGCCAGCAGCTTGCGGGAGGGCCTGGAGACCCAGTACTTC. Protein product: CASSLREGLETQYF.

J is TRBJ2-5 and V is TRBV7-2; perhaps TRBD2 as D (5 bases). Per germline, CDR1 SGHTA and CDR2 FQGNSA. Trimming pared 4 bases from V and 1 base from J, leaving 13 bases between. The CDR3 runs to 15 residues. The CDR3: CASSSPPEGQETQYF. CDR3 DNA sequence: TGTGCCAGCAGCTCGCCCCCCGAGGGCCAAGAGACCCAGTACTTC.

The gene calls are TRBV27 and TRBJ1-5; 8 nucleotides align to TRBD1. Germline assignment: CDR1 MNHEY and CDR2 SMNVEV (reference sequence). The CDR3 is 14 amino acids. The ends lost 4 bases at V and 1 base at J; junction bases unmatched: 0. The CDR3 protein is CASSWTGSNQPQHF. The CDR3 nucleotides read TGTGCCAGCAGTTGGACAGGGAGCAATCAGCCCCAGCATTTT.

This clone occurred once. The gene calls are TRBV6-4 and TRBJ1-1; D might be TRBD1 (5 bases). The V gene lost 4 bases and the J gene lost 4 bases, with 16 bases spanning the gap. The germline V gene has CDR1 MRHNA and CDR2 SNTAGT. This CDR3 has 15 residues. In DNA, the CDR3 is TGTGCCAGCAGTGTTGGGACGGATAAGGGCACTGAAGCTTTCTTT. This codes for CASSVGTDKGTEAFF.

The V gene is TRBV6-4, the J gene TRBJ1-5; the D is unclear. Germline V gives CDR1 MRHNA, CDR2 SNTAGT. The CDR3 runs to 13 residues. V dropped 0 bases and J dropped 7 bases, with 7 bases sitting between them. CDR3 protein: CASSDSMGQPQHF. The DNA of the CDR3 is TGTGCCAGCAGTGACTCGATGGGCCAGCCCCAGCATTTT.

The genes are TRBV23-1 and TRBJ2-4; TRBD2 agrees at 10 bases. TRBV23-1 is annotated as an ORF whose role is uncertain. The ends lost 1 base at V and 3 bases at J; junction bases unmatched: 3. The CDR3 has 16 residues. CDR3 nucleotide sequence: TGCGCCAGCAGTCAATTTAGCGGGAGGAGCAAAAACATTCAGTACTTC. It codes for CASSQFSGRSKNIQYF.

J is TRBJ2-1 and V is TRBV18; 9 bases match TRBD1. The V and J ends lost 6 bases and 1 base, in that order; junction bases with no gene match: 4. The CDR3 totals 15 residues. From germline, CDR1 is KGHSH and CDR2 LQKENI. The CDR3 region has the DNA TGTGCCAGCTCGCCCGGGACAGGGTCCTACAATGAGCAGTTCTTC. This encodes CASSPGTGSYNEQFF. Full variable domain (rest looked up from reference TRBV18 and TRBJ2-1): NAGVMQNPRHLVRRRGQEARLRCSPMKGHSHVYWYRQLPEEGLKFMVYLQKENIIDESGMPKERFSAEFPKEGPSILRIQQVVRGDSAAYFCASSPGTGSYNEQFFGPGTRLTVL.

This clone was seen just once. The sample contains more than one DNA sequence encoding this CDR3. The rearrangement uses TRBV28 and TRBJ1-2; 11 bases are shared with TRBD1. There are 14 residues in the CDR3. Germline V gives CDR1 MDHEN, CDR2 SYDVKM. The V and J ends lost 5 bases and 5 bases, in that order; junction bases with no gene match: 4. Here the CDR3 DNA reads TGTGCCAGCAGTAGCGGACAGGGGGCTTATGGCTACACCTTC. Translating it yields CASSSGQGAYGYTF.

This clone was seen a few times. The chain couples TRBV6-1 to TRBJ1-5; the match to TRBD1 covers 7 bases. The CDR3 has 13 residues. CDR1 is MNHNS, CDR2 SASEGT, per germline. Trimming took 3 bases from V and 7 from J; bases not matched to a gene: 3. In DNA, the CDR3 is TGTGCCAGCAGTGAGACAGGGAAGCAGCCCCAGCATTTT. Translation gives CASSETGKQPQHF.

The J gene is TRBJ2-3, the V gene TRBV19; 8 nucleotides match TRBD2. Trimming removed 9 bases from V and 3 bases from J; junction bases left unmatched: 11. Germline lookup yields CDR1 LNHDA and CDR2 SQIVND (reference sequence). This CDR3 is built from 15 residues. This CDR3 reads CASSRSGGRTDTQYF. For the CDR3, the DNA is TGTGCCAGCTCCCGCTCGGGGGGGCGGACAGATACGCAGTATTTT. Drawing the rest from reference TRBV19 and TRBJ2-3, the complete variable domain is DGGITQSPKYLFRKEGQNVTLSCEQNLNHDAMYWYRQDPGQGLRLIYYSQIVNDFQKGDIAEGYSVSREKKESFPLTVTSAQKNPTAFYLCASSRSGGRTDTQYFGPGTRLTVL.

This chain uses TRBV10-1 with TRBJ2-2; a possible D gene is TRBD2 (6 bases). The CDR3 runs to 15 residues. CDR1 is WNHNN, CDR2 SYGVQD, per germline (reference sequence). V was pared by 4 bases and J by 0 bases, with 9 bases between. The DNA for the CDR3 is TGCGCCAGCAGTGTCGGAGGGGCGAACACCGGGGAGCTGTTTTTT. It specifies CASSVGGANTGELFF.

CDR3 nucleotide sequence: TGCGCCAGCAGCTTGGGGCAGGGAAGCGAGCAGTACTTC. Its translation is CASSLGQGSEQYF. J is TRBJ2-7 and V is TRBV5-1, with D maybe TRBD1 (5 bases). CDR3 size: 13 residues. Per the germline V gene, CDR1 is SGHRS and CDR2 is YFSETQ. V lost 0 bases and J 6 bases, leaving 10 bases between the germline ends.

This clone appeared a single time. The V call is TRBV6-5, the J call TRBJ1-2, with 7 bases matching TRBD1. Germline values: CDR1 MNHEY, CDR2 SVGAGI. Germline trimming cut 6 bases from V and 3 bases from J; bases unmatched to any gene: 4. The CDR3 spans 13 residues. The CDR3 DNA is TGTGCCAGCAGGGCCAGGGGGGACTATGGCTACACCTTC. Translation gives CASRARGDYGYTF.

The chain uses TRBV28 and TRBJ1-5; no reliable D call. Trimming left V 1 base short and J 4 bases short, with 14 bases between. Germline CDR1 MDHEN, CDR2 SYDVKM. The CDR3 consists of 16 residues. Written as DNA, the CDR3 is TGTGCCAGCAGTTTATTATCCGGGAAGGATAATCAGCCCCAGCATTTT. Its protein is CASSLLSGKDNQPQHF.